The T cell receptor beta chain described here comes from a study of cytomegalovirus exposure and HLA in healthy donors. As regards this clone: What it binds is not known.

The study's findings and limits: Exclusion applied to some V segments, including TRBV6-2 and TRBV6-3, as they were indistinguishable.

This PCR relied on a set of 60 Vbeta primers and 13 Jbeta primers. The protocol was immunoSEQ multiplex PCR, while the TCRdb copy is restricted to in-frame clones and leaves out a portion. The table shows some 180,000 clones, with about 82% occurring only once. The CDR3 contains 15 residues. The germline V and J ends were trimmed by 4 bases and 2 bases, with 16 bases remaining between them. Germline CDR1 is SGHDT and CDR2 is YYEEEE. The rearrangement joins TRBV5-6 to TRBJ2-7, with TRBD2 as a possible D gene (6 bases). This clonotype was obtained from a man aged 18 to 30 in good health and CMV-seronegative. The sequencing sample was made of PBMCs. In DNA form, the CDR3 reads TGTGCCAGCAGCCCCTCAAGGCGGGGAGCCTACGAGCAGTACTTC. It translates to CASSPSRRGAYEQYF.